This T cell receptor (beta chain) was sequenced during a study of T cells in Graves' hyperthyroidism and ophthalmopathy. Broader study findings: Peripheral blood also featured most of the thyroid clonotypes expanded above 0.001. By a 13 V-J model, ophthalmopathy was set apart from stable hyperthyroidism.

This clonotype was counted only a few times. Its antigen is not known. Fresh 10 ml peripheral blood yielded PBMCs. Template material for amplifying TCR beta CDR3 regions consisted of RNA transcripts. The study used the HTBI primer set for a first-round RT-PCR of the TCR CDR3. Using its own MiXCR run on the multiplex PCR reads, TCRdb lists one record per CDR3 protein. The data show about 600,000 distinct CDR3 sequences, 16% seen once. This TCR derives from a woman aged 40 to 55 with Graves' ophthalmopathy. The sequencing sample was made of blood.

This chain's CDR3 is CASSPPWGSGDTDTQYF. In DNA form, the CDR3 reads TGTGCCAGCTCACCACCTTGGGGTAGCGGAGACACAGATACGCAGTATTTT. V and J are TRBV18 and TRBJ2-3; weak D call: TRBD2 (6 bases). V gave up 0 bases and J gave up 2 bases, with 15 bases separating them. Germline-derived CDR1 and CDR2 are KGHSH and LQKENI. This CDR3 comprises 17 residues.